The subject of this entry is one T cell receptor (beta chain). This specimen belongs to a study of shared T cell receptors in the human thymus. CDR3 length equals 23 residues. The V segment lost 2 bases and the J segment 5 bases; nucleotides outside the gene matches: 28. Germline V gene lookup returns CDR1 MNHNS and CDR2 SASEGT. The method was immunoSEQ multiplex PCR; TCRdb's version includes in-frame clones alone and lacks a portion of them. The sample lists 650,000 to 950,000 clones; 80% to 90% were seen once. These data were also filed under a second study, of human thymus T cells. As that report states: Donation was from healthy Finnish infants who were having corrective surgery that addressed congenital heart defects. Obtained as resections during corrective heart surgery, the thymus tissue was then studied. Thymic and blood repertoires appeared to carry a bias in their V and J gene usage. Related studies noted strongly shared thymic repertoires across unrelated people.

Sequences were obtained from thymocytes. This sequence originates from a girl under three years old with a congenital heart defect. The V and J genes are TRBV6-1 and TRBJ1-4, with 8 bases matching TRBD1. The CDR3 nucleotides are TGTGCCAGCAGTGAAATTAGTTCCAGAGCCAAACATCTCGACAGGGGAGGGAATGAAAAACTGTTTTTT. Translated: CASSEISSRAKHLDRGGNEKLFF.